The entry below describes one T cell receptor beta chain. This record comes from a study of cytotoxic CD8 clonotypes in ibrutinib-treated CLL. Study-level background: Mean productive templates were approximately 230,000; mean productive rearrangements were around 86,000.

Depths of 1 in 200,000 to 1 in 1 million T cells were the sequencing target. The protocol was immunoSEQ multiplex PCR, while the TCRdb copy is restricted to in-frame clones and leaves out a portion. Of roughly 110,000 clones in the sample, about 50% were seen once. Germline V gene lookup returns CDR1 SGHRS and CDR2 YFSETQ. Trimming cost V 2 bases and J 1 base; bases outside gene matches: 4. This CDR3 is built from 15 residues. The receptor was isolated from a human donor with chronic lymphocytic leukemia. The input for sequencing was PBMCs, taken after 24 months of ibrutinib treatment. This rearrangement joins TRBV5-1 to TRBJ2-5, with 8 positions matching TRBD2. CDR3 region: CASSLSGGTQETQYF. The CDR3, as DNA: TGCGCCAGCAGCTTAAGCGGGGGCACCCAAGAGACCCAGTACTTC.